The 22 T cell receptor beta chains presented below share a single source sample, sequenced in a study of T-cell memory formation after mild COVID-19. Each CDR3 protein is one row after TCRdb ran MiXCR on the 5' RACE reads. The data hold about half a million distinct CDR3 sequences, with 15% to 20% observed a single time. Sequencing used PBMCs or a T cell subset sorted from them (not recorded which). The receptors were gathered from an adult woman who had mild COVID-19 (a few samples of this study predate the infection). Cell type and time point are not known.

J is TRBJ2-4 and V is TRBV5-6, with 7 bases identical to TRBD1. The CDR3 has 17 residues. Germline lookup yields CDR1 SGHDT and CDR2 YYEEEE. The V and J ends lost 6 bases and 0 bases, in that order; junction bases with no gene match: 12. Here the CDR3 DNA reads TGTGCCAGCACCCTCGATGGGGACAGCTTAGCCAAAAACATTCAGTACTTC. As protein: CASTLDGDSLAKNIQYF. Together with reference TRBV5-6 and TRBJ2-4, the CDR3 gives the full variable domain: DAGVTQSPTHLIKTRGQQVTLRCSPKSGHDTVSWYQQALGQGPQFIFQYYEEEERQRGNFPDRFSGHQFPNYSSELNVNALLLGDSALYLCASTLDGDSLAKNIQYFGAGTRLSVL.

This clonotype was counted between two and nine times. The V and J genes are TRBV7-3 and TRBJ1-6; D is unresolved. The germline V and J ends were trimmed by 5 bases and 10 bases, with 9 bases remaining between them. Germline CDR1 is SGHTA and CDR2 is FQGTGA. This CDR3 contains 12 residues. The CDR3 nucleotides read TGTGCCAGCAGCGATGGGCCGTCACCCCTCCACTTT. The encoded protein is CASSDGPSPLHF.

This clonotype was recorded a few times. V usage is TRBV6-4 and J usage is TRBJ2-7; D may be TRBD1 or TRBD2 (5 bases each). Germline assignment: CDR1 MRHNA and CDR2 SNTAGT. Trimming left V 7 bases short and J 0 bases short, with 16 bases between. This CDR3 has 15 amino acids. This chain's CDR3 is CASIGRGAVSYEQYF. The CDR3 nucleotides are TGTGCCAGCATTGGAAGAGGGGCGGTCTCCTACGAGCAGTACTTC.

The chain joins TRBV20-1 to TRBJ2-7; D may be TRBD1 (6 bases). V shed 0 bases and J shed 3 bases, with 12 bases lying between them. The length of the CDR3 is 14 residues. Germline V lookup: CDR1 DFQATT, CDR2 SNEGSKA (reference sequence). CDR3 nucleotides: TGCAGTGCTAGAGACAGGGGTATGCTCTACGAGCAGTACTTC. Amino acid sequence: CSARDRGMLYEQYF.

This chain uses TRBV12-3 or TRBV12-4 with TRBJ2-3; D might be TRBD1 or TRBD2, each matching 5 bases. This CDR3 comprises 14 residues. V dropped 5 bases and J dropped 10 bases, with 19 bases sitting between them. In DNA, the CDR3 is TGTGCCAGCAGTACCGGGACGGACTCCTCGGCGCAGTATTTT. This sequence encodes CASSTGTDSSAQYF.

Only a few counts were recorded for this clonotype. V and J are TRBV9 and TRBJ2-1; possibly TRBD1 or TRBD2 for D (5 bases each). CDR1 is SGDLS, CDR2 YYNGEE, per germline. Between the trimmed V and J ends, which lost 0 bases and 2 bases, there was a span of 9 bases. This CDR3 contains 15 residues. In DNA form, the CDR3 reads TGTGCCAGCAGCGTAGATGGGGGTACCTACAATGAGCAGTTCTTC. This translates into CASSVDGGTYNEQFF.

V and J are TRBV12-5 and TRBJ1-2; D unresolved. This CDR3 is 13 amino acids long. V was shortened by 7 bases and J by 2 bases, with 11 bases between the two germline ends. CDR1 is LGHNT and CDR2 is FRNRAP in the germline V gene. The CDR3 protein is CASAPGINYGYTF. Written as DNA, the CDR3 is TGTGCTAGTGCTCCTGGAATCAACTATGGCTACACCTTC.

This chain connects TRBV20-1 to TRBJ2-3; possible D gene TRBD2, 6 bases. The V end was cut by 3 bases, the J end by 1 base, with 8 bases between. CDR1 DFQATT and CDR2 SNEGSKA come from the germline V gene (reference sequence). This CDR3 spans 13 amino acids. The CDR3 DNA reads TGCAGTGCTAGTGGCGGGGGCACAGATACGCAGTATTTT. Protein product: CSASGGGTDTQYF.

This chain's CDR3 is CASSYSGGGLGNSPLHF. CDR3 in DNA: TGTGCCAGCAGTTACAGTGGCGGCGGTTTGGGGAATTCACCCCTCCACTTT. J is TRBJ1-6 and V is TRBV7-8; D gene ambiguous. The germline CDR1 and CDR2 sequences are SGHVS and FQNEAQ. Trimming pared 6 bases from V and 7 bases from J, leaving 22 bases between. The CDR3 has 17 amino acids.

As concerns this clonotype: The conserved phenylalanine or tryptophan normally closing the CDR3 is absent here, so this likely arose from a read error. The CDR3 DNA follows: TGTGCCAGCAGCTTAGTTAGCGGGACCCGGCGGGAGCAGTACTTA. Its translation: CASSLVSGTRREQYL. The rearrangement joins TRBV7-9 to TRBJ2-7; TRBD2 aligns across 8 bases. V shed 1 base, J shed 7 bases, and the junction held 9 bases outside the gene matches. From germline, CDR1 is SEHNR and CDR2 FQNEAQ (reference sequence). CDR3 length equals 15 residues.

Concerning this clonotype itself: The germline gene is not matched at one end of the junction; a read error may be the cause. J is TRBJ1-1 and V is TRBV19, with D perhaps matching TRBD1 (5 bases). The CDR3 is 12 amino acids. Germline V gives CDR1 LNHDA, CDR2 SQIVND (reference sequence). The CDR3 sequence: CASSRGATEALF. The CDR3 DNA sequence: TGTGCCAGTAGTAGAGGGGCTACTGAAGCTTTATTT.

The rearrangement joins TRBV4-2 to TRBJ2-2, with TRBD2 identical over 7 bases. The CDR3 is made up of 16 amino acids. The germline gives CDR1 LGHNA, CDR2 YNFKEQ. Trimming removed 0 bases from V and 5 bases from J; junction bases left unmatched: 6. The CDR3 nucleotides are TGTGCCAGCAGCCAAGAAACGGGAGGTGGGACCGGGGAGCTGTTTTTT. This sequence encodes CASSQETGGGTGELFF.

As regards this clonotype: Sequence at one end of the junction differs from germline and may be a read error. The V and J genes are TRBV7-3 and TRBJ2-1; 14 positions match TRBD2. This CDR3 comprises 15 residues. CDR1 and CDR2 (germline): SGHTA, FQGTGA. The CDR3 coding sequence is TGTGCCACGTCTACCGGGACTAGCGGGAGTAATGTGCAGTTCTTC. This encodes CATSTGTSGSNVQFF.

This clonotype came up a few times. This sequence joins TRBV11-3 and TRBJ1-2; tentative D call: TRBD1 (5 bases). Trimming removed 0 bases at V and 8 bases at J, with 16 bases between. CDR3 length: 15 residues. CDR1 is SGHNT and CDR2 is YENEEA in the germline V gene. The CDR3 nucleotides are TGTGCCAGCAGCTTAGATAGGGGCCAGGACGTCGGCTACACCTTC. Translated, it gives CASSLDRGQDVGYTF.

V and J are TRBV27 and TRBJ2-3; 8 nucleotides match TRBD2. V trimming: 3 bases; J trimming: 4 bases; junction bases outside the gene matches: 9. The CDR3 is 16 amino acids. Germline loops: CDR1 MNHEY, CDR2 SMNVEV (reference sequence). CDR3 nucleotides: TGTGCCAGCAGTTTGGCACCGGGACTAGTCGCAGATACGCAGTATTTT. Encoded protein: CASSLAPGLVADTQYF.

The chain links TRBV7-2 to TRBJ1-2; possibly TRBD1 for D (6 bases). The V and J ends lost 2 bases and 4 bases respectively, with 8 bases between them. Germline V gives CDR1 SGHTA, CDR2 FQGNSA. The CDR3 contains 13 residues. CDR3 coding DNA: TGTGCCAGCAGCTTAACAGGGCCCTATGGCTACACCTTC. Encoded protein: CASSLTGPYGYTF. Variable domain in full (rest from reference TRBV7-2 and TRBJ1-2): GAGVSQSPSNKVTEKGKDVELRCDPISGHTALYWYRQSLGQGLEFLIYFQGNSAPDKSGLPSDRFSAERTGGSVSTLTIQRTQQEDSAVYLCASSLTGPYGYTFGSGTRLTVV.

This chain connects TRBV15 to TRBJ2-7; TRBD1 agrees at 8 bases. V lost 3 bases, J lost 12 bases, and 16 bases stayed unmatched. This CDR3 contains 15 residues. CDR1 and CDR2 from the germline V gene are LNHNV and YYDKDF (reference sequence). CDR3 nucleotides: TGTGCCACCAGCAGCTCATTGCGGGGACAGGAGTTGGCGTACTTC. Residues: CATSSSLRGQELAYF.

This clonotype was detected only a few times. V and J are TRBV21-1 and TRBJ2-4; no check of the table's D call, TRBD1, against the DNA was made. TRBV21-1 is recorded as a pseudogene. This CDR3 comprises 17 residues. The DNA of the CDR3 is TGTGCCAGCAGCAAAAGCTACAGGGCGCGGGCCAAAAACATTCAGTACTTC. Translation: CASSKSYRARAKNIQYF.

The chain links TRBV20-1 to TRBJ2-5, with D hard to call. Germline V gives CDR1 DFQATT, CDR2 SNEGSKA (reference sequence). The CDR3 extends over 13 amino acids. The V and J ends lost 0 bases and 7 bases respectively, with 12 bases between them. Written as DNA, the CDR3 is TGCAGTGCTAGAGATAACCCCGCATGGACCCAGTACTTC. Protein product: CSARDNPAWTQYF.

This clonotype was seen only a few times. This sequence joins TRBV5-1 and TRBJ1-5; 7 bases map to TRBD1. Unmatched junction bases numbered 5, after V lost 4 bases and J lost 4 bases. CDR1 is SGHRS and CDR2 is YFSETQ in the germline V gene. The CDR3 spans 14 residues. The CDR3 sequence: CASSQGTANQPQHF. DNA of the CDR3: TGCGCCAGCAGCCAAGGGACAGCTAATCAGCCCCAGCATTTT.

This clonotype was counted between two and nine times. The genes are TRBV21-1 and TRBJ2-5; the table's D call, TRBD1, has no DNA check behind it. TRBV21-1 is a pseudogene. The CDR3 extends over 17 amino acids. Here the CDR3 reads CASSKVGGLRRGETQYF. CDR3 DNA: TGTGCCAGCAGCAAAGTCGGGGGGTTACGAAGAGGCGAGACCCAGTACTTC.

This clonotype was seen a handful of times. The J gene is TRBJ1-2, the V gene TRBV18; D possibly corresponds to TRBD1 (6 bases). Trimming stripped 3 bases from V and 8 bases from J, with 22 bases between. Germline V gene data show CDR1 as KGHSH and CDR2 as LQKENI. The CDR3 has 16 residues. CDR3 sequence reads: CASSPTGQYLTEGYTF. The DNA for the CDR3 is TGTGCCAGCTCACCTACCGGACAGTATCTCACCGAGGGCTACACCTTC.